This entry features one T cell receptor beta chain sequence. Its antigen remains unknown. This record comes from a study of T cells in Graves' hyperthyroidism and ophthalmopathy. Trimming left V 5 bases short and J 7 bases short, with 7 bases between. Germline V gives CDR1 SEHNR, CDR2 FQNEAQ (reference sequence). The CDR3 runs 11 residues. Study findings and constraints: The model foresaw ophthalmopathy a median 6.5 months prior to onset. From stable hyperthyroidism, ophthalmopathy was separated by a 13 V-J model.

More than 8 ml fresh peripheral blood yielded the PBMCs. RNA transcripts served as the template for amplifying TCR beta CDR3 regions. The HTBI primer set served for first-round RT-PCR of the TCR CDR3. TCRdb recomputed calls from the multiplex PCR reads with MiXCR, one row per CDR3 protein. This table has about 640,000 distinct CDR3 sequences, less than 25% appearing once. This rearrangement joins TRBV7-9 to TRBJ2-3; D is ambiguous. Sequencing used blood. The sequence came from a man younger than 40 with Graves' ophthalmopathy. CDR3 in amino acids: CASSRAYTQYF. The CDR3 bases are TGTGCCAGCAGCCGGGCCTATACGCAGTATTTT.